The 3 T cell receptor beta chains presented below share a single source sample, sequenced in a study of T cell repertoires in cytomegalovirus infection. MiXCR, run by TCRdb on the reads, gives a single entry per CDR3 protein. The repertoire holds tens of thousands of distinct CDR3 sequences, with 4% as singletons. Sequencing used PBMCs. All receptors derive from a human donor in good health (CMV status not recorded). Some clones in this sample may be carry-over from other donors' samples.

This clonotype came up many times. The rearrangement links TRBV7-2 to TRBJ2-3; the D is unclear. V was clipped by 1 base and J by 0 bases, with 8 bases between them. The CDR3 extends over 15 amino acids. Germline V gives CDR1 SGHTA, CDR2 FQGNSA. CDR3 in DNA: TGTGCCAGCAGCTTAGGGGCACCGAGCACAGATACGCAGTATTTT. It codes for CASSLGAPSTDTQYF.

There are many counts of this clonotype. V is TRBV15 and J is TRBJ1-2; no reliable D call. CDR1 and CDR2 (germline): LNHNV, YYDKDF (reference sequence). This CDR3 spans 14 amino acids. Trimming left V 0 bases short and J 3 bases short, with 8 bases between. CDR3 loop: CATSRDEAHYGYTF. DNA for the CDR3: TGTGCCACCAGCAGAGATGAAGCCCACTATGGCTACACCTTC.

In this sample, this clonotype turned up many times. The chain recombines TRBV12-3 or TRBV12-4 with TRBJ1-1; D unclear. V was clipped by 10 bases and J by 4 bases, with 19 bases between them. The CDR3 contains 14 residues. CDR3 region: CANSRSRVGTEAFF. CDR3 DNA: TGTGCCAACAGCAGGAGCCGGGTCGGCACTGAAGCTTTCTTT.